Shown below are 29 T cell receptor beta chains from a single sample sequenced in a study of a mutant IDH1 vaccine in newly diagnosed glioma. Indicated time point: week 35, safety follow-up. Doses comprised 300 ug of mutant IDH1 20-mer peptide each, plus topical imiquimod. Profiling relied on immunoSEQ multiplex PCR, and the TCRdb table lists in-frame clones only, not all of them. Among some 44,000 clones listed, roughly four fifths were seen once. For these TCRs, the target antigens are not known. The sample consisted of PBMCs, taken from a glioma patient whose treatment included an IDH1 peptide vaccine. These receptors were obtained from a woman between 45 and 60 years old with glioma.

This clone was seen a few times. CDR3 in DNA: TGTGCCAGCAGCTTAAGGGGGTGGACTGAAGCTTTCTTT. Residues: CASSLRGWTEAFF. The chain carries TRBV7-6 and TRBJ1-1; tentative D call: TRBD1 (6 bases). This CDR3 region has 13 residues. CDR1 SGHVS and CDR2 FNYEAQ come from the germline V gene. V gave up 2 bases and J gave up 5 bases, with 9 bases separating them. Filled out from reference TRBV7-6 and TRBJ1-1, the complete variable domain reads GAGVSQSPRYKVTKRGQDVALRCDPISGHVSLYWYRQALGQGPEFLTYFNYEAQQDKSGLPNDRFSAERPEGSISTLTIQRTEQRDSAMYRCASSLRGWTEAFFGQGTRLTVV.

The rearrangement joins TRBV29-1 to TRBJ2-7; TRBD1 might be the D (6 bases). Trimming shortened V by 3 bases and J by 2 bases, and 14 bases separated the two germline ends. CDR3 length: 14 amino acids. CDR1 and CDR2 from the germline V gene are SQVTM and ANQGSEA. The DNA for the CDR3 is TGCAGCGTTGATACAGGGAAGGGGGCCTACGAGCAGTACTTC. Protein sequence: CSVDTGKGAYEQYF.

The V gene is TRBV6-1, the J gene TRBJ2-1; TRBD2 matches at 7 bases. Germline V gene lookup returns CDR1 MNHNS and CDR2 SASEGT. CDR3 length: 14 amino acids. With 1 base clipped from V and 7 bases from J, the junction kept 4 bases outside the gene matches. The CDR3 DNA is TGTGCCAGCAGTGAAGGCGGGGGATGGAATGAGCAGTTCTTC. Amino acid sequence: CASSEGGGWNEQFF.

This sequence joins TRBV6-1 and TRBJ1-1; TRBD1 might be the D (6 bases). The V end lost 6 bases, the J end lost 6 bases, and 14 bases lay between the germline ends. Germline V CDR1 and CDR2: MNHNS, SASEGT. The CDR3 covers 13 residues. The CDR3 reads CASREAGAAEAFF. The CDR3 nucleotides are TGTGCCAGCAGGGAGGCGGGGGCGGCTGAAGCTTTCTTT.

This clone was found a few times. V usage is TRBV9 and J usage is TRBJ1-1; D call uncertain. CDR1 SGDLS and CDR2 YYNGEE come from the germline V gene. The V end was cut by 2 bases, the J end by 1 base, with 12 bases between. CDR3 length equals 15 residues. As DNA, the CDR3 is TGTGCCAGCAGCGTCGATATTGGTCCGAACACTGAAGCTTTCTTT. Protein sequence: CASSVDIGPNTEAFF.

This chain links TRBV4-1 with TRBJ2-7; tentatively, D is TRBD1 (6 bases). The CDR3 length is 14 residues. V lost 0 bases, J lost 2 bases, and 8 bases lay in between. The V gene's germline CDR1 is MGHRA and CDR2 YSYEKL. Here the CDR3 reads CASSQDRGAYEQYF. As DNA, the CDR3 is TGCGCCAGCAGCCAAGACAGGGGAGCCTACGAGCAGTACTTC.

The CDR3 spells CASTLAGDTYEQYF. In nucleotides, the CDR3 is TGTGCCAGCACCCTAGCGGGGGACACCTACGAGCAGTACTTC. The J gene is TRBJ2-7, the V gene TRBV6-6; 10 bases fit TRBD2. CDR3 length: 14 residues. The germline CDR1 and CDR2 sequences are MNHNY and SVGAGI (reference sequence). The J segment lost 2 bases and the V segment lost 7 bases, leaving 5 bases of the junction unmatched.

The genes are TRBV29-1 and TRBJ1-1; no clear D gene. Germline CDR1 and CDR2: SQVTM and ANQGSEA. The length of the CDR3 is 14 residues. With 5 bases removed from V and 1 base from J, the gap between germline ends came to 14 bases. The CDR3 here is CSVSTRGTNTEAFF. In nucleotides, the CDR3 is TGCAGCGTTTCGACTAGAGGAACGAACACTGAAGCTTTCTTT. The variable domain in full, completed from reference TRBV29-1 and TRBJ1-1, reads SAVISQKPSRDICQRGTSLTIQCQVDSQVTMMFWYRQQPGQSLTLIATANQGSEATYESGFVIDKFPISRPNLTFSTLTVSNMSPEDSSIYLCSVSTRGTNTEAFFGQGTRLTVV.

V is TRBV6-1 and J is TRBJ2-2, with 11 bases lining up with TRBD2. This CDR3 region has 15 residues. V gave up 8 bases and J gave up 7 bases; unmatched junction bases: 9. Germline lookup yields CDR1 MNHNS and CDR2 SASEGT. The CDR3 spells CASSLAGGTVGELFF. The CDR3, as DNA: TGTGCCAGCTCTTTAGCGGGGGGGACTGTCGGGGAGCTGTTTTTT.

CDR3 coding DNA: TGTGCCAGCCGGGGGCAATCGAATGAAAAACTGTTTTTT. It codes for CASRGQSNEKLFF. This rearrangement joins TRBV9 to TRBJ1-4; weak D call: TRBD1 (6 bases). CDR1 is SGDLS, CDR2 YYNGEE, per germline. The CDR3 has 13 residues. The germline V and J ends were trimmed by 7 bases and 5 bases, with 12 bases remaining between them. Together with reference TRBV9 and TRBJ1-4, the CDR3 gives the full variable domain: DSGVTQTPKHLITATGQRVTLRCSPRSGDLSVYWYQQSLDQGLQFLIQYYNGEERAKGNILERFSAQQFPDLHSELNLSSLELGDSALYFCASRGQSNEKLFFGSGTQLSVL.

The chain links TRBV19 to TRBJ1-1; weak D call: TRBD1 (5 bases). Germline CDR1 LNHDA, CDR2 SQIVND (reference sequence). The CDR3 totals 16 residues. The ends were cut back, 3 bases at V and 5 bases at J, with 19 bases in the middle. CDR3 amino acids: CASSMGGYGPRTEAFF. The DNA for the CDR3 is TGTGCCAGTAGTATGGGGGGGTATGGACCGAGAACTGAAGCTTTCTTT.

This clone was picked up a small number of times. Other nucleotide sequences in the sample specify the same CDR3. This chain uses TRBV9 with TRBJ2-2; D is undetermined. Germline V gene lookup returns CDR1 SGDLS and CDR2 YYNGEE. There are 15 residues in the CDR3. V lost 0 bases, J lost 2 bases, and 8 bases lay in between. CDR3 residues: CASSVGTVNTGELFF. The CDR3 bases are TGTGCCAGCAGCGTAGGGACGGTAAACACCGGGGAGCTGTTTTTT. The whole variable domain, remainder taken from reference TRBV9 and TRBJ2-2, is DSGVTQTPKHLITATGQRVTLRCSPRSGDLSVYWYQQSLDQGLQFLIQYYNGEERAKGNILERFSAQQFPDLHSELNLSSLELGDSALYFCASSVGTVNTGELFFGEGSRLTVL.

This clone occurred once. The CDR3 DNA reads as TGTGCCAGCAGTCGGGGGGCAGGGGGCCTCGAGCAGTACTTC. This translates into CASSRGAGGLEQYF. This chain uses TRBV6-6 with TRBJ2-7, with a tentative D call TRBD1 (8 bases). The CDR3 length is 14 residues. Between the trimmed V and J ends, which lost 5 bases and 6 bases, there was a span of 17 bases. In germline, CDR1 is MNHNY, CDR2 SVGAGI (reference sequence).

The rearrangement joins TRBV6-1 to TRBJ1-1, with TRBD1 matching over 8 bases. The CDR3 has 14 amino acids. J gave up 1 base and V 8 bases, and 6 bases lay outside the gene matches. CDR1 and CDR2 (germline): MNHNS, SASEGT. CDR3 bases: TGTGCCAGCGGACAGGGTAGTGCGAACACTGAAGCTTTCTTT. The encoded protein is CASGQGSANTEAFF.

The rearrangement links TRBV28 to TRBJ1-5; D remains unclear. The V gene's germline CDR1 is MDHEN and CDR2 SYDVKM. The CDR3 is 12 residues long. The V and J ends lost 5 bases and 4 bases respectively, with 6 bases between them. CDR3 sequence: CASSLLNQPQHF. Written as DNA, the CDR3 is TGTGCCAGCAGTCTACTGAATCAGCCCCAGCATTTT.

V and J are TRBV20-1 and TRBJ2-3; unclear D gene. CDR1 is DFQATT, CDR2 SNEGSKA, per germline (reference sequence). This CDR3 comprises 11 residues. V was trimmed by 0 bases and J by 6 bases, leaving 4 bases between them. CDR3 bases: TGCAGTGCTAGAGATCGGGATACGCAGTATTTT. It codes for CSARDRDTQYF.

The rearrangement links TRBV4-1 to TRBJ2-3, with 7 bases lining up with TRBD1. V lost 4 bases and J lost 2; bases outside the gene matches: 9. CDR3 length equals 16 residues. The germline V gene has CDR1 MGHRA and CDR2 YSYEKL. The DNA for the CDR3 is TGCGCCAGCAGCCGAGGGGACAGTAAGCCCACAGATACGCAGTATTTT. Residues: CASSRGDSKPTDTQYF.

Note on this clone: A read error may produce the germline difference seen at one junction end. The V gene is TRBV7-7, the J gene TRBJ2-7; D is unclear. CDR1 and CDR2 (germline): SSHAT, FNYEAQ (reference sequence). The CDR3 runs 13 residues. The CDR3 loop reads CASSLDPEREQYF. Here the CDR3 DNA reads TGTGCTAGCAGCTTAGACCCCGAGAGGGAGCAGTACTTC. The whole variable domain, filled in from reference TRBV7-7 and TRBJ2-7, reads GAGVSQSPRYKVTKRGQDVTLRCDPISSHATLYWYQQALGQGPEFLTYFNYEAQPDKSGLPSDRFSAERPEGSISTLTIQRTEQRDSAMYRCASSLDPEREQYFGPGTRLTVT.

The rearrangement links TRBV5-1 to TRBJ2-3; D gene ambiguous. The CDR3 runs to 15 residues. Trimming took 3 bases from V and 1 from J, leaving 12 bases between them. Germline V gives CDR1 SGHRS, CDR2 YFSETQ. The CDR3 loop reads CASSSSGEGTDTQYF. CDR3 coding DNA: TGCGCCAGCAGCTCGTCCGGAGAAGGCACAGATACGCAGTATTTT.

The chain combines TRBV7-8 with TRBJ1-6; D possibly corresponds to TRBD1 (6 bases). Trimming took 5 bases from V and 1 from J, leaving 12 bases between them. Germline V gives CDR1 SGHVS, CDR2 FQNEAQ. This CDR3 is 16 amino acids long. CDR3 DNA sequence: TGTGCCAGCAGCCGATTAGGGGGATCCTATAATTCACCCCTCCACTTT. Its translation is CASSRLGGSYNSPLHF. The variable domain in full, with the rest retrieved from reference TRBV7-8 and TRBJ1-6, is GAGVSQSPRYKVAKRGQDVALRCDPISGHVSLFWYQQALGQGPEFLTYFQNEAQLDKSGLPSDRFFAERPEGSVSTLKIQRTQQEDSAVYLCASSRLGGSYNSPLHFGNGTRLTVT.

The chain recombines TRBV14 with TRBJ2-3, with 8 positions matching TRBD2. Germline V gives CDR1 SGHDN, CDR2 FVKESK. This CDR3 comprises 16 residues. Germline trimming cut 8 bases from V and 9 bases from J; bases unmatched to any gene: 19. This CDR3 reads CASSPATGTRVLTQYF. The CDR3, as DNA: TGTGCCAGCTCCCCCGCTACCGGGACTAGGGTCCTAACGCAGTATTTT.

This rearrangement joins TRBV20-1 to TRBJ1-5; D unclear. In germline, CDR1 is DFQATT, CDR2 SNEGSKA (reference sequence). V lost 4 bases, J lost 5 bases, and 0 bases lay in between. This CDR3 has 9 amino acids. This chain's CDR3 is CSANQPQHF. The CDR3 nucleotides are TGCAGTGCTAATCAGCCCCAGCATTTT.

The chain carries TRBV7-6 and TRBJ2-1, with D possibly being TRBD2 (5 bases). Trimming removed 5 bases from V and 7 bases from J, with 12 bases in between. The CDR3 runs 13 residues. In germline, CDR1 is SGHVS, CDR2 FNYEAQ. CDR3 sequence: CASSQGTGNEQFF. The CDR3, as DNA: TGTGCCAGCAGCCAAGGTACGGGGAATGAGCAGTTCTTC.

This clone was seen more than once but under ten times. The chain is built from TRBV4-2 and TRBJ1-3; tentatively, D is TRBD1 (5 bases). The germline V gene has CDR1 LGHNA and CDR2 YNFKEQ. CDR3 length: 17 amino acids. Trimming removed 0 bases at V and 0 bases at J, with 12 bases between. CDR3 coding DNA: TGTGCCAGCAGCCAAGACTTATCGGGGCCCTCTGGAAACACCATATATTTT. It specifies CASSQDLSGPSGNTIYF.

CDR3 sequence (DNA): TGCGCCAGCAGCCAACAGTGGGGCCGGGATGAAAAACTGTTTTTT. Encoded protein: CASSQQWGRDEKLFF. The J gene is TRBJ1-4, the V gene TRBV4-3, with a possible D match to TRBD1 (5 bases). Trimming took 2 bases from V and 6 from J, leaving 13 bases between them. In germline, CDR1 is LGHNA, CDR2 YSLEER. The CDR3 consists of 15 residues.

This chain connects TRBV30 to TRBJ1-5; no clear D. Trimming pared 3 bases from V and 1 base from J, leaving 10 bases between. This CDR3 contains 14 residues. Germline loops: CDR1 GTSNPN, CDR2 SVGIG (reference sequence). The DNA of the CDR3 is TGTGCCTGGAGGACGTCGGGGAGCAATCAGCCCCAGCATTTT. Its protein product is CAWRTSGSNQPQHF.

This chain uses TRBV15 with TRBJ2-5, with D possibly being TRBD2 (5 bases). CDR3 length: 15 amino acids. Germline assignment: CDR1 LNHNV and CDR2 YYDKDF (reference sequence). Trimming shortened V by 1 base and J by 5 bases, and 14 bases separated the two germline ends. CDR3 in DNA: TGTGCCACCAGCAGAGGAGCGGCAGGTGCCGAGACCCAGTACTTC. Translating gives CATSRGAAGAETQYF.

V is TRBV7-2 and J is TRBJ1-6; D might be TRBD1 (6 bases). The CDR3 extends over 16 amino acids. With 1 base removed from V and 6 bases from J, the gap between germline ends came to 13 bases. CDR1 SGHTA and CDR2 FQGNSA come from the germline V gene. The CDR3 is CASSLGGGKGNSPLHF. CDR3 nucleotides: TGTGCCAGCAGCTTAGGGGGGGGCAAAGGTAATTCACCCCTCCACTTT.

This sequence joins TRBV7-8 and TRBJ1-5; D remains unclear. The CDR3 has 13 amino acids. The V gene's germline CDR1 is SGHVS and CDR2 FQNEAQ. V was pared by 3 bases and J by 3 bases, with 6 bases between. CDR3 amino acids: CASSLAVNQPQHF. CDR3 nucleotides: TGTGCCAGCAGCTTGGCAGTCAATCAGCCCCAGCATTTT.